The TCR beta chain under discussion was sequenced for a study (dated by TCRdb to 2015 to 2016). The CDR3 contains 15 residues, cysteine and phenylalanine counted. Only the CDR3 DNA is retained, 45 bases long and in frame from the first base. For CDR1 and CDR2, the germline V gene lists MGHRA and YSYEKL. Trimming removed 4 bases from V and 0 bases from J, leaving 11 bases between the germline ends. This clonotype was seen ten or more times. This clone's antigen is unknown. No quality values exist for individual bases; no much larger clone is one base distant. The library was obtained by RT-PCR. Data came from an Illumina MiSeq. TCRdb applied fastp at Q25 and MiXCR to the public reads, then kept only in-frame beta chains. A single entry per CDR3 protein holds the most common genes and DNA from its merged rows. In this sample the table shows fewer than 800,000 distinct CDR3 sequences, over 12% of which occur a single time. The top ten clones comprise 3.6% of the sample.

Sample: memory CD4+ T cells from blood. The receptor comes from a female donor in good health, serving as a healthy control. This receptor chain uses TRBV4-1 and TRBJ2-3; the best D guess is TRBD2, with 6 bases matching. The sequenced DNA is TGCGCCAGCAGCCGTAGCGGCCATAGCACAGATACGCAGTATTTT. Its coded protein is CASSRSGHSTDTQYF.